A selection of T cell receptor beta chains follows, all from one sample in a study of CD8 T cells in Susac syndrome. Each CDR3 protein is one row after TCRdb ran MiXCR on the immunoSEQ multiplex PCR reads. The sample comprises 150,000 to 190,000 distinct CDR3 sequences, over 85% of which are singletons, and just over 0.2% rests with the top ten. Sequenced material: CD8+ T cells from PBMCs. These receptors originate from a human donor with multiple sclerosis. Each CDR3 is given with its conserved first and last residue. Each record gives: V gene, D gene, J gene, clone size, CDR3 protein, CDR3 DNA. The D gene is left open where the match is weak. Rows give clone size only sometimes, using once, few, many, or a class for an expanded clone.

V gene: TRBV27
D gene: TRBD2
J gene: TRBJ2-7
clone size: NA
CDR3 protein: CASSYGASGAYEQYF
CDR3 DNA: TGTGCCAGCAGTTACGGGGCTAGCGGGGCCTACGAGCAGTACTTC

V gene: TRBV29-1
D gene: NA
J gene: TRBJ2-6
clone size: NA
CDR3 protein: CSVEDRANVLTF
CDR3 DNA: TGCAGCGTGGAGGACAGGGCCAACGTCCTGACTTTC

V gene: TRBV30
D gene: NA
J gene: TRBJ1-2
clone size: NA
CDR3 protein: CAWMSGSYGYTF
CDR3 DNA: TGTGCCTGGATGTCTGGTAGCTATGGCTACACCTTC

V gene: TRBV15
D gene: NA
J gene: TRBJ2-6
clone size: NA
CDR3 protein: CATSRPGGLKNKSGANVLTF
CDR3 DNA: TGTGCCACCAGCAGACCTGGGGGACTCAAGAACAAATCTGGGGCCAACGTCCTGACTTTC

V gene: TRBV3-1
D gene: TRBD1
J gene: TRBJ2-2
clone size: NA
CDR3 protein: CASSQVIGQGGNTGELFF
CDR3 DNA: TGTGCCAGCAGCCAAGTAATCGGACAGGGGGGGAACACCGGGGAGCTGTTTTTT

V gene: TRBV2
D gene: NA
J gene: TRBJ2-7
clone size: NA
CDR3 protein: CASNDWGVAAYEQYF
CDR3 DNA: TGTGCCAGCAATGACTGGGGGGTTGCCGCCTACGAGCAGTACTTC

V gene: TRBV13
D gene: NA
J gene: TRBJ2-5
clone size: NA
CDR3 protein: CASSLDGGGQETQYF
CDR3 DNA: TGTGCCAGCAGCTTAGACGGCGGGGGCCAGGAGACCCAGTACTTC

V gene: TRBV29-1
D gene: NA
J gene: TRBJ1-2
clone size: once
CDR3 protein: CSVEGRHYGYTF
CDR3 DNA: TGCAGCGTTGAGGGTAGGCACTATGGCTACACCTTC

V gene: TRBV2
D gene: TRBD1
J gene: TRBJ2-7
clone size: NA
CDR3 protein: CVGTGSSYEQYF
CDR3 DNA: TGTGTCGGGACAGGGAGCTCCTACGAGCAGTACTTC

V gene: TRBV27
D gene: TRBD2
J gene: TRBJ2-4
clone size: NA
CDR3 protein: CASSQGTSVKYF
CDR3 DNA: TGTGCCAGCAGTCAAGGGACTAGCGTGAAGTACTTC

V gene: TRBV7-9
D gene: NA
J gene: TRBJ1-3
clone size: NA
CDR3 protein: CASSVRQSGNTIYF
CDR3 DNA: TGTGCCAGCAGCGTCAGGCAATCTGGAAACACCATATATTTT

V gene: TRBV11-2
D gene: NA
J gene: TRBJ2-7
clone size: NA
CDR3 protein: CASSLEPRGDEQYF
CDR3 DNA: TGTGCCAGCAGCTTAGAGCCCAGGGGAGACGAGCAGTACTTC

V gene: TRBV6-1
D gene: NA
J gene: TRBJ2-5
clone size: few
CDR3 protein: CASSSARETQYF
CDR3 DNA: TGTGCCAGCAGTTCTGCTCGGGAGACCCAGTACTTC

V gene: TRBV20-1
D gene: NA
J gene: TRBJ1-2
clone size: NA
CDR3 protein: CSANPTGSPTYGYTF
CDR3 DNA: TGCAGTGCAAATCCTACAGGGTCCCCCACTTATGGCTACACCTTC

V gene: TRBV15
D gene: TRBD1
J gene: TRBJ1-4
clone size: NA
CDR3 protein: CATSRKRQGLNEKLFF
CDR3 DNA: TGTGCCACCAGCAGAAAAAGACAGGGTTTGAATGAAAAACTGTTTTTT

V gene: TRBV9
D gene: TRBD1
J gene: TRBJ2-3
clone size: NA
CDR3 protein: CASSEGQGTDTQYF
CDR3 DNA: TGTGCCAGCAGCGAGGGACAGGGGACAGATACGCAGTATTTT

V gene: TRBV20-1
D gene: NA
J gene: TRBJ2-3
clone size: NA
CDR3 protein: CSAPGRARGKTDTQYF
CDR3 DNA: TGCAGTGCCCCCGGTAGGGCACGGGGTAAGACAGATACGCAGTATTTT

V gene: TRBV7-7
D gene: NA
J gene: TRBJ1-4
clone size: once
CDR3 protein: CASSPESGVRSNEKLFF
CDR3 DNA: TGTGCCAGCAGCCCTGAATCTGGCGTCCGAAGCAATGAAAAACTGTTTTTT

V gene: TRBV27
D gene: NA
J gene: TRBJ2-1
clone size: NA
CDR3 protein: CASTSGGDEQFF
CDR3 DNA: TGTGCCAGCACCTCCGGAGGGGATGAGCAGTTCTTC

V gene: TRBV7-9
D gene: NA
J gene: TRBJ2-1
clone size: NA
CDR3 protein: CASSLAVSYNEQFF
CDR3 DNA: TGTGCCAGCAGCCTCGCGGTATCCTACAATGAGCAGTTCTTC

V gene: TRBV7-7
D gene: NA
J gene: TRBJ2-1
clone size: NA
CDR3 protein: CASSPQAGPIGNEQFF
CDR3 DNA: TGTGCCAGCAGCCCCCAAGCGGGCCCCATCGGGAATGAGCAGTTCTTC

V gene: TRBV11-2
D gene: NA
J gene: TRBJ2-5
clone size: NA
CDR3 protein: CASSLPDMETQYF
CDR3 DNA: TGTGCCAGCAGCTTACCCGACATGGAGACCCAGTACTTC

V gene: TRBV7-9
D gene: TRBD1
J gene: TRBJ1-2
clone size: once
CDR3 protein: CASSLAWTGENYGYTF
CDR3 DNA: TGTGCCAGCAGCTTAGCTTGGACAGGGGAAAACTATGGCTACACCTTC

V gene: TRBV3-1
D gene: TRBD1
J gene: TRBJ2-5
clone size: once
CDR3 protein: CASSQGGGWGETQYF
CDR3 DNA: TGTGCCAGCAGCCAAGGAGGGGGCTGGGGAGAGACCCAGTACTTC

V gene: TRBV12-3/TRBV12-4
D gene: NA
J gene: TRBJ2-3
clone size: NA
CDR3 protein: CASSLAADTQYF
CDR3 DNA: TGTGCCAGCAGTTTAGCCGCAGATACGCAGTATTTT

V gene: TRBV27
D gene: TRBD1
J gene: TRBJ1-6
clone size: NA
CDR3 protein: CASSLTGIRSPLHF
CDR3 DNA: TGTGCCAGCAGTCTGACAGGGATAAGATCACCCCTCCACTTT

V gene: TRBV30
D gene: NA
J gene: TRBJ2-1
clone size: NA
CDR3 protein: CAWSAREAFEQFF
CDR3 DNA: TGTGCCTGGAGTGCAAGAGAGGCTTTTGAGCAGTTCTTC

V gene: TRBV7-9
D gene: NA
J gene: TRBJ2-1
clone size: few
CDR3 protein: CASSLAGTYNEQFF
CDR3 DNA: TGTGCCAGCAGCTTGGCAGGGACCTACAATGAGCAGTTCTTC

V gene: TRBV6-2/TRBV6-3
D gene: NA
J gene: TRBJ1-3
clone size: NA
CDR3 protein: CASSYGAVPGNTIYF
CDR3 DNA: TGTGCCAGCAGTTACGGGGCCGTTCCTGGAAACACCATATATTTT

V gene: TRBV6-6
D gene: NA
J gene: TRBJ1-1
clone size: once
CDR3 protein: CASSYRTGQEAFF
CDR3 DNA: TGTGCCAGCAGTTACAGGACCGGACAGGAAGCTTTCTTT

V gene: TRBV30
D gene: NA
J gene: TRBJ2-3
clone size: NA
CDR3 protein: CAWSSAGTRIATDTQYF
CDR3 DNA: TGTGCCTGGAGCTCAGCCGGGACACGGATCGCCACAGATACGCAGTATTTT

V gene: TRBV7-7
D gene: NA
J gene: TRBJ2-2
clone size: NA
CDR3 protein: CASSSRDTRNTGELFF
CDR3 DNA: TGTGCTAGCAGTTCCCGGGACACTAGAAACACCGGGGAGCTGTTTTTT

V gene: TRBV11-1
D gene: TRBD2
J gene: TRBJ2-1
clone size: NA
CDR3 protein: CASSLRGASYNEQFF
CDR3 DNA: TGTGCCAGCAGTCTGCGGGGGGCCTCCTACAATGAGCAGTTCTTC

V gene: TRBV4-1
D gene: NA
J gene: TRBJ1-4
clone size: NA
CDR3 protein: CASSQEGGDPTNEKLFF
CDR3 DNA: TGCGCCAGCAGCCAAGAAGGGGGGGACCCAACTAATGAAAAACTGTTTTTT

V gene: TRBV28
D gene: NA
J gene: TRBJ2-1
clone size: NA
CDR3 protein: CASSLRTSSYNEQFF
CDR3 DNA: TGTGCCAGCAGTTTACGGACCAGCTCCTACAATGAGCAGTTCTTC

V gene: TRBV30
D gene: NA
J gene: TRBJ1-5
clone size: once
CDR3 protein: CAWSVGGAGNQPQHF
CDR3 DNA: TGTGCCTGGAGTGTCGGGGGGGCGGGCAATCAGCCCCAGCATTTT

V gene: TRBV7-9
D gene: NA
J gene: TRBJ2-1
clone size: NA
CDR3 protein: CASSLAGKRSYNEQFF
CDR3 DNA: TGTGCCAGCAGCTTAGCGGGCAAGAGGTCCTACAATGAGCAGTTCTTC

V gene: TRBV5-1
D gene: NA
J gene: TRBJ1-1
clone size: NA
CDR3 protein: CASFEDLNTEAFF
CDR3 DNA: TGCGCCAGCTTCGAGGACCTGAACACTGAAGCTTTCTTT

V gene: TRBV7-9
D gene: NA
J gene: TRBJ2-7
clone size: NA
CDR3 protein: CASRQAGQNEQYF
CDR3 DNA: TGTGCCAGCAGACAGGCCGGCCAGAACGAGCAGTACTTC

V gene: TRBV13
D gene: TRBD1
J gene: TRBJ2-7
clone size: NA
CDR3 protein: CASSFGTGGSYEQYF
CDR3 DNA: TGTGCCAGCAGCTTCGGGACAGGGGGTTCCTACGAGCAGTACTTC

V gene: TRBV6-2/TRBV6-3
D gene: TRBD1
J gene: TRBJ2-7
clone size: NA
CDR3 protein: CASSWGTGIYEQYF
CDR3 DNA: TGTGCCAGCAGTTGGGGGACAGGAATCTACGAGCAGTACTTC

V gene: TRBV28
D gene: NA
J gene: TRBJ1-5
clone size: once
CDR3 protein: CASRTAADLEHF
CDR3 DNA: TGTGCCAGCAGAACCGCAGCGGACCTCGAGCATTTT

V gene: TRBV2
D gene: NA
J gene: TRBJ1-6
clone size: NA
CDR3 protein: CASSNKDSSYNSPLHF
CDR3 DNA: TGTGCCAGCAGTAACAAAGATAGCTCCTATAATTCACCCCTCCACTTT

V gene: TRBV29-1
D gene: NA
J gene: TRBJ1-1
clone size: NA
CDR3 protein: CSVEDRDSEAMNTEAFF
CDR3 DNA: TGCAGCGTTGAAGATCGAGACAGCGAAGCGATGAACACTGAAGCTTTCTTT

V gene: TRBV29-1
D gene: TRBD2
J gene: TRBJ2-1
clone size: few
CDR3 protein: CSVERPSSGAYNEQFF
CDR3 DNA: TGCAGCGTTGAACGCCCCTCTAGCGGAGCCTACAATGAGCAGTTCTTC

V gene: TRBV7-6
D gene: NA
J gene: TRBJ2-2
clone size: once
CDR3 protein: CASSPIANTGELFF
CDR3 DNA: TGTGCCAGCAGCCCTATCGCGAACACCGGGGAGCTGTTTTTT

V gene: TRBV30
D gene: NA
J gene: TRBJ1-2
clone size: NA
CDR3 protein: CAWYTQKGGYTF
CDR3 DNA: TGTGCCTGGTATACACAGAAAGGTGGCTACACCTTC

V gene: TRBV7-2
D gene: NA
J gene: TRBJ1-1
clone size: NA
CDR3 protein: CASRHDQGINTEAFF
CDR3 DNA: TGTGCCAGCCGCCACGACCAGGGTATCAACACTGAAGCTTTCTTT

V gene: TRBV13
D gene: NA
J gene: TRBJ1-2
clone size: NA
CDR3 protein: CASSPGRKNYGYTF
CDR3 DNA: TGTGCCAGCAGCCCGGGACGGAAAAACTATGGCTACACCTTC

V gene: TRBV7-9
D gene: TRBD2
J gene: TRBJ2-1
clone size: NA
CDR3 protein: CASSKGGGTHYEQFF
CDR3 DNA: TGTGCCAGCAGTAAGGGCGGGGGTACCCATTATGAGCAGTTCTTC

V gene: TRBV5-1
D gene: NA
J gene: TRBJ2-1
clone size: NA
CDR3 protein: CASSLDPLDEQFF
CDR3 DNA: TGCGCCAGCAGCTTGGACCCTTTGGATGAGCAGTTCTTC

V gene: TRBV2
D gene: NA
J gene: TRBJ2-5
clone size: NA
CDR3 protein: CASRGDVINRETQYF
CDR3 DNA: TGTGCCAGCAGGGGGGACGTGATCAACCGAGAGACCCAGTACTTC

V gene: TRBV24-1
D gene: TRBD2
J gene: TRBJ2-1
clone size: NA
CDR3 protein: CATSVGSGNNEQFF
CDR3 DNA: TGTGCCACCAGCGTGGGTAGCGGGAACAATGAGCAGTTCTTC

V gene: TRBV29-1
D gene: NA
J gene: TRBJ2-2
clone size: NA
CDR3 protein: CSVIITGELFF
CDR3 DNA: TGCAGCGTTATAATCACCGGGGAGCTGTTTTTT

V gene: TRBV6-5
D gene: NA
J gene: TRBJ1-2
clone size: NA
CDR3 protein: CASSYSWDGHNYGYTF
CDR3 DNA: TGTGCCAGCAGTTACTCGTGGGACGGCCATAACTATGGCTACACCTTC

V gene: TRBV13
D gene: NA
J gene: TRBJ2-7
clone size: NA
CDR3 protein: CASSKRSSSYEQYF
CDR3 DNA: TGTGCCAGCAGCAAACGGTCAAGCTCCTACGAGCAGTACTTC

V gene: TRBV29-1
D gene: NA
J gene: TRBJ1-1
clone size: NA
CDR3 protein: CSVEDRYRIREAFF
CDR3 DNA: TGCAGCGTTGAAGATAGGTACAGAATCAGGGAAGCTTTCTTT

V gene: TRBV27
D gene: NA
J gene: TRBJ1-1
clone size: NA
CDR3 protein: CASSLWWNTEAFF
CDR3 DNA: TGTGCCAGCAGTTTATGGTGGAACACTGAAGCTTTCTTT

V gene: TRBV9
D gene: TRBD1
J gene: TRBJ2-1
clone size: NA
CDR3 protein: CASSVAGGAFNEQFF
CDR3 DNA: TGTGCCAGCAGCGTAGCAGGGGGCGCTTTCAATGAGCAGTTCTTC